This TCR beta chain was captured in a study of blood T cell repertoires in COVID-19. As for the study in general: The cDNA or gDNA used as material had been derived from T cells, B-cell-depleted T cells, or PBMCs.

Germline CDR1 is SGHKS and CDR2 is YYEKEE (reference sequence). V was clipped by 0 bases and J by 4 bases, with 9 bases between them. The CDR3 extends over 14 amino acids. Seattle patients were enrolled while actively infected and followed longitudinally. Original handling: Cell counts per sample came from amplifying reference gene primers. Method: immunoSEQ multiplex PCR; TCRdb's copy keeps in-frame clones and lacks some. V and J calls and clone size are those listed in that table; D and trimming were worked out from the DNA. Of approximately 270,000 clones listed, about 80% are singletons. The source of this sequence is a person aged 70 to 80 with COVID-19, enrolled during active disease. This chain uses TRBV5-5 with TRBJ2-3; D is perhaps TRBD1 (6 bases). Sequencing was performed on peripheral blood. CDR3 in DNA: TGTGCCAGCAGCTTGGGGGGACAAGCAGATACGCAGTATTTT. Translating it yields CASSLGGQADTQYF.